The 26 T cell receptor beta chains below come from one sample, sequenced in a study of blood T cell repertoires in COVID-19. Profiling relied on immunoSEQ multiplex PCR, and the TCRdb table lists in-frame clones only, not all of them. The sample records 450,000 or so clones, nearly 90% being singletons. Source material: peripheral blood. All receptors come from a man between 18 and 35 years old with COVID-19, enrolled during active disease.

This rearrangement joins TRBV6-4 to TRBJ2-5, with a possible D match to TRBD1 (5 bases). Trimming removed 2 bases from V and 0 bases from J, with 10 bases in between. This CDR3 is built from 15 residues. Germline-derived CDR1 and CDR2 are MRHNA and SNTAGT. CDR3 coding DNA: TGTGCCAGCAGTGACCCAACAGGCAACCAAGAGACCCAGTACTTC. Translated: CASSDPTGNQETQYF.

DNA for the CDR3: TGTGCCAGTAGTCCTGGAGGGGGCGCAGATACGCAGTATTTT. Encoded protein: CASSPGGGADTQYF. The V call is TRBV19, the J call TRBJ2-3, with D perhaps matching TRBD1 (7 bases). The germline CDR1 and CDR2 sequences are LNHDA and SQIVND (reference sequence). V was pared by 5 bases and J by 4 bases, with 13 bases between. The CDR3 sequence is 14 residues long.

The chain has TRBV30 and TRBJ1-5; a weak D match, TRBD1 (6 bases). The V gene lost 2 bases and the J gene lost 4 bases, with 9 bases spanning the gap. The CDR3 is made up of 13 amino acids. The germline CDR1 and CDR2 sequences are GTSNPN and SVGIG (reference sequence). Here the CDR3 DNA reads TGTGCCTGGAGTCCCCAGGGGAATCAGCCCCAGCATTTT. Amino acids: CAWSPQGNQPQHF.

CDR3 in amino acids: CASMPRTGELFF. The CDR3 DNA is TGTGCCAGTATGCCCCGGACCGGGGAGCTGTTTTTT. J is TRBJ2-2 and V is TRBV19; D is ambiguous. V was shortened by 7 bases and J by 5 bases, with 8 bases between the two germline ends. Germline CDR1 and CDR2: LNHDA and SQIVND (reference sequence). CDR3 length: 12 residues.

This chain uses TRBV12-1 with TRBJ2-3; the table names TRBD1, a call not compared with the DNA. TRBV12-1 is reported as a pseudogene. This CDR3 has 14 amino acids. The CDR3 DNA reads as TGTGCCAGCGCACAGGGACAGCTCACAGATACGCAGTATTTT. This encodes CASAQGQLTDTQYF.

The chain recombines TRBV2 with TRBJ1-1; D not certain. The CDR3 extends over 13 amino acids. The ends were cut back, 6 bases at V and 0 bases at J, with 8 bases in the middle. The germline V gene has CDR1 SNHLY and CDR2 FYNNEI. CDR3 loop: CASRVLLNTEAFF. Written as DNA, the CDR3 is TGTGCCAGCAGGGTACTGTTGAACACTGAAGCTTTCTTT.

The chain couples TRBV29-1 to TRBJ2-7; D perhaps matches TRBD1 (5 bases). The V end was cut by 6 bases, the J end by 3 bases, with 21 bases between. Germline V lookup: CDR1 SQVTM, CDR2 ANQGSEA. This CDR3 has 15 residues. The CDR3 DNA reads TGCAGCGTGGTCCTATGGGGCAGGGCACACTACGAGCAGTACTTC. Protein: CSVVLWGRAHYEQYF.

The V and J genes are TRBV2 and TRBJ1-2; D ambiguous. Germline CDR1 reads SNHLY; CDR2 reads FYNNEI. V lost 3 bases and J lost 2, with 10 bases in between. This CDR3 is 14 amino acids long. CDR3 DNA: TGTGCCAGCAGTGATGGCCGGGAGAACTATGGCTACACCTTC. Translation gives CASSDGRENYGYTF.

V gene TRBV29-1 combines with J gene TRBJ1-1; 9 nucleotides match TRBD1. Germline V gives CDR1 SQVTM, CDR2 ANQGSEA. The ends lost 6 bases at V and 0 bases at J; junction bases unmatched: 8. The CDR3 is made up of 15 amino acids. CDR3 DNA: TGCAGCGTCATCCGGGACAGGGCCATGAACACTGAAGCTTTCTTT. Translation gives CSVIRDRAMNTEAFF.

CDR3 in DNA: TGTGCCACATCTCCGGGACAGGGTGGAGGGGCCCAGTACTTC. It translates to CATSPGQGGGAQYF. This chain connects TRBV19 to TRBJ2-5; the match to TRBD1 covers 9 bases. The CDR3 totals 14 residues. Germline-derived CDR1 and CDR2 are LNHDA and SQIVND (reference sequence). V lost 10 bases, J lost 9 bases, and 15 bases stayed unmatched.

V gene TRBV6-5 combines with J gene TRBJ2-1; the match to TRBD2 covers 8 bases. Trimming cost V 6 bases and J 8 bases; bases outside gene matches: 12. This CDR3 has 15 residues. Germline CDR1 is MNHEY and CDR2 is SVGAGI. The CDR3 sequence: CASSPRTSPGDEQFF. The CDR3 bases are TGTGCCAGCAGCCCGCGGACTAGCCCCGGTGATGAGCAGTTCTTC.

The chain uses TRBV5-1 and TRBJ2-2; 9 bases match TRBD1. The CDR3 is 16 residues long. V was clipped by 3 bases and J by 2 bases; unmatched bases: 5. CDR1 is SGHRS, CDR2 YFSETQ, per germline. CDR3 bases: TGCGCCAGCAGCTGGGGGGACAGGGACAACACCGGGGAGCTGTTTTTT. Amino acid sequence: CASSWGDRDNTGELFF. Full variable domain (rest looked up from reference TRBV5-1 and TRBJ2-2): KAGVTQTPRYLIKTRGQQVTLSCSPISGHRSVSWYQQTPGQGLQFLFEYFSETQRNKGNFPGRFSGRQFSNSRSEMNVSTLELGDSALYLCASSWGDRDNTGELFFGEGSRLTVL.

CDR3 region: CASRLIRDRDNTEAFF. CDR3 coding DNA: TGTGCCAGTAGACTAATCCGGGACAGGGATAACACTGAAGCTTTCTTT. The chain recombines TRBV19 with TRBJ1-1, with 9 bases that match TRBD1. The trim removed 6 bases at V and 2 bases at J, leaving 10 bases unmatched. This CDR3 region has 16 residues. Germline CDR1 reads LNHDA; CDR2 reads SQIVND (reference sequence).

The chain links TRBV21-1 to TRBJ2-7; no DNA check was done on the table's D call, TRBD2. TRBV21-1 is reported as a pseudogene. This CDR3 is 18 amino acids long. The chain's CDR3 is CASSPRTSGGLIGWEQYF. In DNA, the CDR3 is TGTGCCAGCAGCCCCCGGACTAGCGGGGGTTTGATAGGGTGGGAGCAGTACTTC.

The CDR3 spells CASTPRQGNQPQHF. The CDR3 DNA follows: TGTGCCAGCACGCCCAGACAGGGCAATCAGCCCCAGCATTTT. The chain joins TRBV6-5 to TRBJ1-5, with a tentative D call TRBD1 (6 bases). Between the trimmed V and J ends, which lost 7 bases and 2 bases, there was a span of 12 bases. The CDR3 is 14 amino acids. Germline V CDR1 and CDR2: MNHEY, SVGAGI.

The chain employs TRBV4-1 and TRBJ1-5; no firm D call. The ends were cut back, 1 base at V and 10 bases at J, with 14 bases in the middle. This CDR3 comprises 14 residues. Germline lookup yields CDR1 MGHRA and CDR2 YSYEKL. CDR3 protein: CASSQGPGKSPQHF. Written as DNA, the CDR3 is TGCGCCAGCAGCCAAGGGCCTGGTAAAAGTCCCCAGCATTTT.

This rearrangement joins TRBV2 to TRBJ2-7, with 7 bases matching TRBD2. The CDR3 loop spans 15 amino acids. Per germline, CDR1 SNHLY and CDR2 FYNNEI. With V trimmed by 3 bases and J by 0 bases, 5 bases remained unmatched. The CDR3 reads CASSDPGGFSYEQYF. The CDR3 coding sequence is TGTGCCAGCAGTGATCCCGGGGGGTTCTCCTACGAGCAGTACTTC.

CDR3 protein: CASSEDRDGYTF. Here the CDR3 DNA reads TGTGCCAGCAGTGAAGACAGGGACGGCTACACCTTC. The J gene is TRBJ1-2, the V gene TRBV6-1, with D perhaps matching TRBD1 (6 bases). CDR3 length equals 12 residues. V lost 1 base and J lost 8, with 8 bases in between. The V gene's germline CDR1 is MNHNS and CDR2 SASEGT.

The J gene is TRBJ2-7, the V gene TRBV27; D perhaps matches TRBD2 (5 bases). Germline V gene sequence: CDR1 MNHEY, CDR2 SMNVEV (reference sequence). Trimming removed 5 bases from V and 2 bases from J, with 16 bases in between. There are 15 residues in the CDR3. The CDR3 coding sequence is TGTGCCAGCAGTCTCCGAGCGGTAACGGCCTACGAGCAGTACTTC. The encoded protein is CASSLRAVTAYEQYF.

The V call is TRBV5-1, the J call TRBJ1-4; maybe TRBD1 (6 bases). V was pared by 1 base and J by 1 base, with 11 bases between. The CDR3 runs to 16 residues. The V gene's germline CDR1 is SGHRS and CDR2 YFSETQ. CDR3 nucleotides: TGCGCCAGCAGCTTGAGTGGACAGCTAACTAATGAAAAACTGTTTTTT. This gives the protein CASSLSGQLTNEKLFF.

The chain recombines TRBV15 with TRBJ2-1; TRBD2 matches at 15 bases. The J segment lost 7 bases and the V segment lost 5 bases, leaving 6 bases of the junction unmatched. Germline CDR1 and CDR2: LNHNV and YYDKDF (reference sequence). This CDR3 contains 16 residues. The CDR3 DNA reads as TGTGCCACCAGCCGGGGACTAGCGGGGGGTTCTAATGAGCAGTTCTTC. Its protein product is CATSRGLAGGSNEQFF.

Only a few counts were recorded for this clone. The chain recombines TRBV3-1 (or the pseudogene TRBV3-2) with TRBJ1-1; tentative D call: TRBD1 (5 bases). Germline-derived CDR1 and CDR2 are LGHDT and YNNKEL (reference sequence). The CDR3 is 14 amino acids. Trimming took 1 base from V and 6 from J, leaving 12 bases between them. For the CDR3, the DNA is TGTGCCAGCAGCCAAGGGGGGGAAAAGTCTGAAGCTTTCTTT. This sequence encodes CASSQGGEKSEAFF.

The V call is TRBV2, the J call TRBJ2-5; 11 nucleotides match TRBD1. Trimming took 6 bases from V and 5 from J; bases not matched to a gene: 5. From germline, CDR1 is SNHLY and CDR2 FYNNEI. This CDR3 region has 14 residues. The CDR3: CASRRTGGGETQYF. CDR3 DNA sequence: TGTGCCAGCAGGAGGACAGGGGGCGGGGAGACCCAGTACTTC.

This clone occurred once. The chain has TRBV6-5 and TRBJ2-1, with 9 positions matching TRBD2. This CDR3 has 16 amino acids. With 0 bases clipped from V and 8 bases from J, the junction kept 8 bases outside the gene matches. The germline V gene encodes CDR1 MNHEY and CDR2 SVGAGI. The DNA for the CDR3 is TGTGCCAGCAGTTACTCGCCGGGACTAGCATCCGATGAGCAGTTCTTC. This gives the protein CASSYSPGLASDEQFF.

The CDR3 sequence: CASSLQNGYTF. CDR3 coding DNA: TGTGCCAGCTCACTCCAGAATGGCTACACCTTC. This rearrangement joins TRBV18 to TRBJ1-2; D is undetermined. Trimming removed 4 bases at V and 6 bases at J, with 6 bases between. Germline lookup yields CDR1 KGHSH and CDR2 LQKENI. The CDR3 is 11 amino acids. The full variable domain, with the rest looked up from reference TRBV18 and TRBJ1-2, is NAGVMQNPRHLVRRRGQEARLRCSPMKGHSHVYWYRQLPEEGLKFMVYLQKENIIDESGMPKERFSAEFPKEGPSILRIQQVVRGDSAAYFCASSLQNGYTFGSGTRLTVV.

J is TRBJ2-7 and V is TRBV4-2; 12 bases are a match to TRBD2. The CDR3 has 16 residues. Per the germline V gene, CDR1 is LGHNA and CDR2 is YNFKEQ. With V trimmed by 4 bases and J by 4 bases, 8 bases remained unmatched. This chain's CDR3 is CASSPLTSGSLYEQYF. The CDR3 DNA is TGTGCCAGCAGCCCGCTGACTAGCGGGAGTCTGTACGAGCAGTACTTC.